Reported below is one T cell receptor (beta chain). The sample comes from a study of T-cell memory formation after mild COVID-19. V shed 4 bases and J 2 bases; nucleotides not matched to a gene: 2. The V gene's germline CDR1 is SQVTM and CDR2 ANQGSEA. CDR3 size: 14 residues. TCRdb analysed the 5' RACE reads with MiXCR anew, one entry per CDR3 protein. This table has 300,000 to 400,000 distinct CDR3 sequences, around 28% appearing once. The sequence derives from an adult woman who had mild COVID-19 (a few samples of this study predate the infection). Cell type and time point are not known. V gene TRBV29-1 combines with J gene TRBJ2-7; 13 positions agree with TRBD2. Specimen: PBMCs or a T cell subset sorted from them (not recorded which). The CDR3: CSVVGTSGTYEQYF. In DNA form, the CDR3 reads TGCAGCGTTGTCGGGACTAGCGGGACCTACGAGCAGTACTTC.